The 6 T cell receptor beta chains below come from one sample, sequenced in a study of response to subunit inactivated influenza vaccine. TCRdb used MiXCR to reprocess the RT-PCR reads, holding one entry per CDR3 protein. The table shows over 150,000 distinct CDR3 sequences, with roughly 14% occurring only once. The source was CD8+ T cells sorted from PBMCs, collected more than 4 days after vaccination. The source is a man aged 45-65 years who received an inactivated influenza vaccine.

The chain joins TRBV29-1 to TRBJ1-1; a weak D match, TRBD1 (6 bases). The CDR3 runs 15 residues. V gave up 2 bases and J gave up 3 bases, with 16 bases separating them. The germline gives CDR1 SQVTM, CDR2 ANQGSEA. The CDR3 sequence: CSVEKKGGLYTEAFF. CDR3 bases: TGCAGCGTTGAAAAAAAGGGGGGATTGTACACTGAAGCTTTCTTT.

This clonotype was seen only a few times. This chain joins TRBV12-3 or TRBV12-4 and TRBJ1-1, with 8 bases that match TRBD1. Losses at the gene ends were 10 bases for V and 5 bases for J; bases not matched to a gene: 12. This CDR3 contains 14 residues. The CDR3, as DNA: TGTGCCACCGGGCCTAAAACAGGGGGAACTGAAGCTTTCTTT. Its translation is CATGPKTGGTEAFF.

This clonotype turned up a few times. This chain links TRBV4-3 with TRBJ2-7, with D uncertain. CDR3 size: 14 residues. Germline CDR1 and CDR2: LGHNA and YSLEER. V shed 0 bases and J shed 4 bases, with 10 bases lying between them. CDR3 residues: CASSQDLGWYEQYF. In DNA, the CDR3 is TGCGCCAGCAGCCAAGATCTGGGTTGGTACGAGCAGTACTTC.

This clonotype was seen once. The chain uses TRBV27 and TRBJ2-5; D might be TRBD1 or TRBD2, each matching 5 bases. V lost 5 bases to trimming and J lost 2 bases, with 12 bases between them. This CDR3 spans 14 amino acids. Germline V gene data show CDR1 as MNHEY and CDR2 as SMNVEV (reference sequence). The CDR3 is CASSPWDGQETQYF. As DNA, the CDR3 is TGTGCCAGCAGTCCTTGGGACGGGCAAGAGACCCAGTACTTC.

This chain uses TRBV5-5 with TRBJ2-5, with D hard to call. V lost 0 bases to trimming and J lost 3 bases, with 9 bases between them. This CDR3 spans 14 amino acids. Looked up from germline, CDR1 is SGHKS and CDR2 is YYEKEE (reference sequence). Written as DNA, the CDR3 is TGTGCCAGCAGCTTGGTGGCGGTGAAAGAGACCCAGTACTTC. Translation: CASSLVAVKETQYF.

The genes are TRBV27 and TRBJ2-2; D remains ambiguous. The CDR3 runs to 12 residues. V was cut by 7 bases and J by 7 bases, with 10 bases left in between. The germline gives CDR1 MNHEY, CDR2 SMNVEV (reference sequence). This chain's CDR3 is CASTFPGGELFF. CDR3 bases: TGTGCCAGCACTTTCCCCGGCGGGGAGCTGTTTTTT.